Listed here are 18 T cell receptor beta chains from one sample, sequenced in a study of blood T cell repertoires in COVID-19. Profiled with immunoSEQ multiplex PCR; TCRdb holds only in-frame clones, not every one. Among some 150,000 clones listed, 76% were seen once. Sequencing was done on a sample of peripheral blood. All receptors come from a woman over 75 with active or convalescent COVID-19.

V and J are TRBV10-1 and TRBJ2-7; TRBD2 aligns across 10 bases. The V and J ends lost 6 bases and 6 bases, in that order; junction bases with no gene match: 8. Looked up from germline, CDR1 is WNHNN and CDR2 is SYGVQD (reference sequence). The CDR3 sequence is 14 residues long. CDR3 protein: CASSRLAGSGEQYF. DNA for the CDR3: TGCGCCAGCAGCCGACTAGCGGGCTCTGGCGAGCAGTACTTC.

This chain uses TRBV5-1 with TRBJ1-1, with 7 positions matching TRBD1. In germline, CDR1 is SGHRS, CDR2 YFSETQ. With 0 bases clipped from V and 1 base from J, the junction kept 6 bases outside the gene matches. The CDR3 spans 16 residues. The CDR3: CASSLELQGRNTEAFF. The DNA for the CDR3 is TGCGCCAGCAGCTTGGAACTACAGGGGAGGAACACTGAAGCTTTCTTT. The complete variable domain, with remaining parts taken from reference TRBV5-1 and TRBJ1-1, reads KAGVTQTPRYLIKTRGQQVTLSCSPISGHRSVSWYQQTPGQGLQFLFEYFSETQRNKGNFPGRFSGRQFSNSRSEMNVSTLELGDSALYLCASSLELQGRNTEAFFGQGTRLTVV.

This clone was seen only once. The rearrangement uses TRBV4-2 and TRBJ2-7, with D hard to call. The V gene lost 3 bases and the J gene lost 7 bases, with 13 bases spanning the gap. Germline V gene lookup returns CDR1 LGHNA and CDR2 YNFKEQ. CDR3 size: 13 residues. DNA for the CDR3: TGTGCCAGCAGCCATGATACAGATACGGAGCAGTACTTC. This translates into CASSHDTDTEQYF.

The chain is built from TRBV7-3 and TRBJ2-2, with TRBD2 matching over 11 bases. V trimming: 4 bases; J trimming: 5 bases; junction bases outside the gene matches: 0. CDR1 is SGHTA, CDR2 FQGTGA, per germline. The CDR3 sequence is 14 residues long. The CDR3 spells CASSSSGGTGELFF. CDR3 sequence (DNA): TGTGCCAGCAGCTCTAGCGGGGGGACCGGGGAGCTGTTTTTT.

V is TRBV27 and J is TRBJ2-7, with a tentative D call TRBD1 (6 bases). The CDR3 loop spans 13 amino acids. With 2 bases removed from V and 6 bases from J, the gap between germline ends came to 11 bases. In germline, CDR1 is MNHEY, CDR2 SMNVEV (reference sequence). The CDR3 spells CASSLRQVGEQYF. The CDR3 DNA reads TGTGCCAGCAGTTTAAGACAGGTTGGCGAGCAGTACTTC.

The chain employs TRBV11-1 and TRBJ2-7, with D possibly TRBD2 on 8 matching bases. The CDR3 is made up of 16 amino acids. Germline lookup yields CDR1 SGHAT and CDR2 FQDESV (reference sequence). With 5 bases removed from V and 0 bases from J, the gap between germline ends came to 17 bases. As DNA, the CDR3 is TGTGCCAGCAGCCAAACGGGGGGGACAGTCTCCTACGAGCAGTACTTC. Translating gives CASSQTGGTVSYEQYF.

This clone was seen once. The V gene is TRBV4-3, the J gene TRBJ2-1; D might be TRBD2 (6 bases). This CDR3 spans 15 amino acids. Trimming cost V 5 bases and J 6 bases, with 17 bases left between them. CDR1 is LGHNA, CDR2 YSLEER, per germline. CDR3 sequence (DNA): TGCGCCAGCAGCAGGGGTAGGGGTAGCGGCAATGAGCAGTTCTTC. This gives the protein CASSRGRGSGNEQFF.

The chain has TRBV12-3 or TRBV12-4 and TRBJ2-5; D may be TRBD2 (6 bases). This CDR3 is built from 13 residues. The V and J ends lost 6 bases and 5 bases respectively, with 13 bases between them. CDR3: CASSPVRGETQYF. The CDR3 DNA reads TGTGCCAGCAGCCCCGTCCGGGGGGAGACCCAGTACTTC.

The V gene is TRBV5-3, the J gene TRBJ2-1; possibly TRBD2 for D (6 bases). TRBV5-3 is sorted into the ORF group, with uncertain function. V lost 0 bases and J lost 2, with 9 bases in between. The CDR3 has 15 amino acids. For the CDR3, the DNA is TGTGCCAGAAGCTTGGACAGGACTACCTACAATGAGCAGTTCTTC. It translates to CARSLDRTTYNEQFF.

The chain links TRBV14 to TRBJ2-3, with D perhaps matching TRBD2 (7 bases). The CDR3 consists of 17 residues. In germline, CDR1 is SGHDN, CDR2 FVKESK. V lost 5 bases and J 0 bases, leaving 18 bases between the germline ends. CDR3 sequence: CASSGLVWGGSTDTQYF. For the CDR3, the DNA is TGTGCCAGCAGCGGCTTGGTTTGGGGGGGCAGCACAGATACGCAGTATTTT.

This clone was seen a few times. The chain has TRBV24-1 and TRBJ1-2; a weak D match, TRBD1 (6 bases). Trimming shortened V by 12 bases and J by 6 bases, and 16 bases separated the two germline ends. In germline, CDR1 is KGHDR, CDR2 SFDVKD. This CDR3 is built from 12 residues. As DNA, the CDR3 is TGTGCCGTACGGGGGGCTAGCGATGGCTACACCTTC. Translation: CAVRGASDGYTF.

The chain recombines TRBV20-1 with TRBJ1-2, with D perhaps TRBD1 (5 bases). The CDR3 runs 15 residues. CDR1 is DFQATT, CDR2 SNEGSKA, per germline (reference sequence). V lost 3 bases and J 4 bases, leaving 18 bases between the germline ends. The CDR3 region has the DNA TGCAGTGCTAGTGATGGGGCGCGGCACGGCTATGGCTACACCTTC. Translation gives CSASDGARHGYGYTF.

The rearrangement uses TRBV12-3 or TRBV12-4 and TRBJ2-2; no clear D. The CDR3 has 13 amino acids. Trimming pared 1 base from V and 4 bases from J, leaving 4 bases between. The CDR3 bases are TGTGCCAGCAGTTTAGGAGGCACCGGGGAGCTGTTTTTT. This codes for CASSLGGTGELFF.

The CDR3, as DNA: TGCGCCAGCAGCCGTCGACAGGGCTCCTACGAGCAGTACTTC. Encoded protein: CASSRRQGSYEQYF. This chain joins TRBV5-1 and TRBJ2-7, with 7 bases matching TRBD1. V was clipped by 4 bases and J by 0 bases; unmatched bases: 4. CDR3 length: 14 residues. Germline V CDR1 and CDR2: SGHRS, YFSETQ.

J is TRBJ1-2 and V is TRBV5-1; D might be TRBD1 (5 bases). CDR3 length: 13 amino acids. The germline V gene has CDR1 SGHRS and CDR2 YFSETQ. Trimming took off 0 bases at V and 8 bases at J, with 11 bases between the two ends. The chain's CDR3 is CASSLEGTWGYTF. The DNA of the CDR3 is TGCGCCAGCAGCTTGGAAGGGACTTGGGGCTACACCTTC.

This chain joins TRBV7-2 and TRBJ1-1; D not resolved. Looked up from germline, CDR1 is SGHTA and CDR2 is FQGNSA. The V end was cut by 5 bases, the J end by 3 bases, with 10 bases between. The CDR3 consists of 13 residues. DNA for the CDR3: TGTGCCAGCAGCGGCAGCCGGGACACTGAAGCTTTCTTT. Protein sequence: CASSGSRDTEAFF.

The rearrangement joins TRBV10-3 to TRBJ1-5; D may be TRBD1 (6 bases). The germline V gene has CDR1 ENHRY and CDR2 SYGVKD. V lost 5 bases to trimming and J lost 1 base, with 12 bases between them. This CDR3 is 15 amino acids long. The CDR3 protein is CAISKYGTSNQPQHF. The CDR3 DNA follows: TGTGCCATCAGTAAGTACGGGACAAGCAATCAGCCCCAGCATTTT.

J is TRBJ2-5 and V is TRBV6-5; D is uncertain. CDR3 length equals 15 residues. CDR1 MNHEY and CDR2 SVGAGI come from the germline V gene. Trimming left V 7 bases short and J 1 base short, with 16 bases between. As DNA, the CDR3 is TGTGCCAGCAAAGAGTCGTCGCTGGTCCAAGAGACCCAGTACTTC. Translating it yields CASKESSLVQETQYF.